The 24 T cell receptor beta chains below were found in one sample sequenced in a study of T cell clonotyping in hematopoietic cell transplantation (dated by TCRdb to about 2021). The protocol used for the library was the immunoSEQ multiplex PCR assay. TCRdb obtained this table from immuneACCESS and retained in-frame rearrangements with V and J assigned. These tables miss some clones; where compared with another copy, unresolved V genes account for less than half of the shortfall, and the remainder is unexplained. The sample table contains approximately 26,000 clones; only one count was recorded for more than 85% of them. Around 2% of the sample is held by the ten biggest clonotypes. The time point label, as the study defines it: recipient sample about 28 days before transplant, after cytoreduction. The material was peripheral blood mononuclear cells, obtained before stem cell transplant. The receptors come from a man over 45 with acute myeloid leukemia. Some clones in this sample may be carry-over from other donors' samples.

Here the CDR3 DNA reads TGCGCCAGCAGCCAAGCTAGCGGGAGGGCGGAGACCCAGTACTTC. Protein product: CASSQASGRAETQYF. V gene TRBV4-1 combines with J gene TRBJ2-5; 12 positions match TRBD2. With V trimmed by 1 base and J by 5 bases, 2 bases remained unmatched. This CDR3 region has 15 residues. Germline V gives CDR1 MGHRA, CDR2 YSYEKL.

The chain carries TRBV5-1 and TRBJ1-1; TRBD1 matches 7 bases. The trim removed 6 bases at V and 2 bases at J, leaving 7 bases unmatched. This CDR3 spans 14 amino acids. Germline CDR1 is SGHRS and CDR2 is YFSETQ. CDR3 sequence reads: CASNLNRGNTEAFF. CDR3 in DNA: TGCGCCAGCAACTTAAACAGGGGTAACACTGAAGCTTTCTTT.

CDR3 sequence (DNA): TGCAGCGTTGATGGTCGGGCAGGGGCAAATGAGCAGTTCTTC. This sequence encodes CSVDGRAGANEQFF. This rearrangement joins TRBV29-1 to TRBJ2-1; D is perhaps TRBD1 (6 bases). Trimming took 3 bases from V and 7 from J, leaving 16 bases between them. The CDR3 has 14 amino acids. Per the germline V gene, CDR1 is SQVTM and CDR2 is ANQGSEA.

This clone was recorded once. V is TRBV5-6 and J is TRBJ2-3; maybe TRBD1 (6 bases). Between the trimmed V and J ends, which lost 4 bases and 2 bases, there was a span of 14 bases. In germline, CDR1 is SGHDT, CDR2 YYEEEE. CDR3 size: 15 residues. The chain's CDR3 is CASSPRQASTDTQYF. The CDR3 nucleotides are TGTGCCAGCAGCCCTAGACAGGCATCCACAGATACGCAGTATTTT. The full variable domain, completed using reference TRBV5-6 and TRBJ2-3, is DAGVTQSPTHLIKTRGQQVTLRCSPKSGHDTVSWYQQALGQGPQFIFQYYEEEERQRGNFPDRFSGHQFPNYSSELNVNALLLGDSALYLCASSPRQASTDTQYFGPGTRLTVL.

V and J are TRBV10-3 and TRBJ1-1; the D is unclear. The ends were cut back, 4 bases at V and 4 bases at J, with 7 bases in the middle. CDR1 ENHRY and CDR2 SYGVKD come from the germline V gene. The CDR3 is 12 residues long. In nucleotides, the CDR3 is TGTGCCATCAGTGGGAGTGGCACTGAAGCTTTCTTT. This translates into CAISGSGTEAFF.

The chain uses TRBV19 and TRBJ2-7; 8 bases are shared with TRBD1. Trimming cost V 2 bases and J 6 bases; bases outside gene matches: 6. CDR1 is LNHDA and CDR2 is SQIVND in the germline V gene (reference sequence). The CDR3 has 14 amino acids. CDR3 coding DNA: TGTGCCAGTAGTATATTGGACAGGGAAGGCGAGCAGTACTTC. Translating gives CASSILDREGEQYF.

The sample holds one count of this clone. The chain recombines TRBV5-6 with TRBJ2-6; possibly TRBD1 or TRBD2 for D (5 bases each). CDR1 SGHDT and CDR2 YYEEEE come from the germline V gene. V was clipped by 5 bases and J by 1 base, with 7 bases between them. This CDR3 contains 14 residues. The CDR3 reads CASRGVSGANVLTF. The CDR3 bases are TGTGCCAGCAGGGGGGTGTCTGGGGCCAACGTCCTGACTTTC.

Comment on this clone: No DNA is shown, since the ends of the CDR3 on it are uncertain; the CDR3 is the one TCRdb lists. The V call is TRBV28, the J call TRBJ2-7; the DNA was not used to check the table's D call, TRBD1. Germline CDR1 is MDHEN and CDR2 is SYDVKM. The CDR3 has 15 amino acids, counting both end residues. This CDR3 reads CASSFGPGLGYEQYF.

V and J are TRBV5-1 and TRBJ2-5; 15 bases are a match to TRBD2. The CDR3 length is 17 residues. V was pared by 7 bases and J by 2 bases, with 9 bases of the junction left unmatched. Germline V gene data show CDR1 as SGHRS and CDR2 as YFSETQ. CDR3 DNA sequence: TGCGCCAGCGGCGCCGGGACTAGCGGGGGGTTTCAAGAGACCCAGTACTTC. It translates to CASGAGTSGGFQETQYF.

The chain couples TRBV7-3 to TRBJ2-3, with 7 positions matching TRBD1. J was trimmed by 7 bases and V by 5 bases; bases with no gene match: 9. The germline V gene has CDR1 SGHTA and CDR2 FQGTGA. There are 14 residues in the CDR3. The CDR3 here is CASSEGDSSYTQYF. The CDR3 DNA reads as TGTGCCAGCAGCGAAGGGGACAGTTCTTATACGCAGTATTTT.

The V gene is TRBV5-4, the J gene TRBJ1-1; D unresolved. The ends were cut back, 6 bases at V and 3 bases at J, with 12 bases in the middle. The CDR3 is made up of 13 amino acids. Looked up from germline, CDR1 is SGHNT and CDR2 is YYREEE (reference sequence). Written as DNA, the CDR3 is TGTGCCAGCACCCGAGCAGAATACACTGAAGCTTTCTTT. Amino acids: CASTRAEYTEAFF.

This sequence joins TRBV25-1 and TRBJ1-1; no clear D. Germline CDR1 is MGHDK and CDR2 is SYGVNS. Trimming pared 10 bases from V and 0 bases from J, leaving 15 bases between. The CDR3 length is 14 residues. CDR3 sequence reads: CATPRERLNTEAFF. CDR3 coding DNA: TGTGCCACCCCCCGGGAGCGACTGAACACTGAAGCTTTCTTT.

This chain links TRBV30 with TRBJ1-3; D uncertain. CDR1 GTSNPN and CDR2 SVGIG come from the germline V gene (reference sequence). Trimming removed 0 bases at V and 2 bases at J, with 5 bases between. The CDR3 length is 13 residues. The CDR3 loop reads CAWSVRAGNTIYF. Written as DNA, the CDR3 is TGTGCCTGGAGTGTCCGGGCTGGAAACACCATATATTTT.

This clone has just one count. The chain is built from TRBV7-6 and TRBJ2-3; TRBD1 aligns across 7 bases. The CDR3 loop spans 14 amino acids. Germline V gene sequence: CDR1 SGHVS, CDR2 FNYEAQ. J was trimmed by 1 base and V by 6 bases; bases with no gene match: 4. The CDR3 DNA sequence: TGTGCCAGCAGTTCCGGACAGGGCACAGATACGCAGTATTTT. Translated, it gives CASSSGQGTDTQYF.

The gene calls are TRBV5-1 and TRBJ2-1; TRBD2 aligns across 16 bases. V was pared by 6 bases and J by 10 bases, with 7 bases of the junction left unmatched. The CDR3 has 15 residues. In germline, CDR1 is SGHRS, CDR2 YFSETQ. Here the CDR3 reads CASISGLAGGGEQFF. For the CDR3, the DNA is TGCGCCAGCATTTCGGGACTAGCGGGGGGGGGCGAGCAGTTCTTC.

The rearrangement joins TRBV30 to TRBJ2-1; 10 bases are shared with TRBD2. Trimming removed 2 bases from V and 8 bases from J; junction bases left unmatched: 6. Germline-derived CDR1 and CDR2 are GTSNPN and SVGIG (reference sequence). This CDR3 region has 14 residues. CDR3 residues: CAWSPGLAADEQFF. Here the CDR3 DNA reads TGTGCCTGGAGTCCCGGACTAGCGGCGGATGAGCAGTTCTTC.

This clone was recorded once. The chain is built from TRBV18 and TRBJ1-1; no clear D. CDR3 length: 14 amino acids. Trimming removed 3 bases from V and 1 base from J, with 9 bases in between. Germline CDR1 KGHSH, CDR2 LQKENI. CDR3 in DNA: TGTGCCAGCTCACCGGGCAGGACGAACACTGAAGCTTTCTTT. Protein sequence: CASSPGRTNTEAFF. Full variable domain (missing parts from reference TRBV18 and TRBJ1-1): NAGVMQNPRHLVRRRGQEARLRCSPMKGHSHVYWYRQLPEEGLKFMVYLQKENIIDESGMPKERFSAEFPKEGPSILRIQQVVRGDSAAYFCASSPGRTNTEAFFGQGTRLTVV.

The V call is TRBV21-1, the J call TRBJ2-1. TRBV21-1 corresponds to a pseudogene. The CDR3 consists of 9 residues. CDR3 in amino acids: CATWNEQFF. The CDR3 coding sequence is TGTGCCACCTGGAATGAGCAGTTCTTC.

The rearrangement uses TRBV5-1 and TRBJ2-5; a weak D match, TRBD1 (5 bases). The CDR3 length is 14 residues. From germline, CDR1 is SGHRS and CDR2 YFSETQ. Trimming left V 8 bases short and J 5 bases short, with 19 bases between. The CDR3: CASSPAGLRETQYF. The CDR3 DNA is TGCGCCAGTTCGCCCGCAGGGCTGCGGGAGACCCAGTACTTC. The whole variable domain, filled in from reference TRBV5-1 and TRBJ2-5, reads KAGVTQTPRYLIKTRGQQVTLSCSPISGHRSVSWYQQTPGQGLQFLFEYFSETQRNKGNFPGRFSGRQFSNSRSEMNVSTLELGDSALYLCASSPAGLRETQYFGPGTRLLVL.

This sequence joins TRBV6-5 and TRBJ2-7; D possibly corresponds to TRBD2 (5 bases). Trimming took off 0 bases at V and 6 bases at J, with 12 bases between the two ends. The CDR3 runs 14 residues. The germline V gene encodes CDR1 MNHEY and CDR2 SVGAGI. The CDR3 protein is CASSYSNQGSEQYF. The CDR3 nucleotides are TGTGCCAGCAGTTACTCGAATCAAGGGAGCGAGCAGTACTTC.

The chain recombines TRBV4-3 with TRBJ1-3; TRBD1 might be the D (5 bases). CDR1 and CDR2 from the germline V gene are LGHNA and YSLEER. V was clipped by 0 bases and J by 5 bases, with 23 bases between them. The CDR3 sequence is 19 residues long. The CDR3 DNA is TGCGCCAGCAGCCAAGATGAGGGTAGGCAGGGTATTTTAAGAAACACCATATATTTT. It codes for CASSQDEGRQGILRNTIYF.

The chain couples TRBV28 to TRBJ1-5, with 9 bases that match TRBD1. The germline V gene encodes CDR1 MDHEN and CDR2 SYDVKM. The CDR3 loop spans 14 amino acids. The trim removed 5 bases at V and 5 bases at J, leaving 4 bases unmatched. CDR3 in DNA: TGTGCCAGCAGTCCGGGACAGGGACATCAGCCCCAGCATTTT. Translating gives CASSPGQGHQPQHF.

This chain's CDR3 is CASRDYSRGGVSYGYTF. CDR3 sequence (DNA): TGTGCCAGCAGAGATTACTCAAGGGGTGGGGTAAGCTATGGCTACACCTTC. The J gene is TRBJ1-2, the V gene TRBV28; weak D call: TRBD1 (5 bases). CDR1 and CDR2 (germline): MDHEN, SYDVKM. Trimming took 6 bases from V and 4 from J, leaving 24 bases between them. This CDR3 spans 17 amino acids.

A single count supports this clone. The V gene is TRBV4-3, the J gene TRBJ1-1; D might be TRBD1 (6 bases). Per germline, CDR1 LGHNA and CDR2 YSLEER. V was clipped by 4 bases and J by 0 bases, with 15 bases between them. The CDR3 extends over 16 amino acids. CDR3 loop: CASSPTLQGLNTEAFF. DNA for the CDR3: TGCGCCAGCAGCCCGACGTTGCAGGGGCTGAACACTGAAGCTTTCTTT.